This T cell receptor (beta chain) was recorded in a study of cytomegalovirus exposure and HLA in healthy donors. Overall study findings and caveats: The authors listed some 150 TCR beta chains as cytomegalovirus-associated. A later analysis reportedly found that, within productive TCRs, an Asian-associated ancestry cluster had fewer N-insertions than the mean observed across the roughly 610 donors.

With regard to this clone: As yet, its antigen is unknown.

Donors had nominal health at sampling but likely had unrecorded immune exposures. The study ran its PCR with 60 Vbeta and 13 Jbeta primers. The table came from immunoSEQ multiplex PCR; TCRdb's copy has only in-frame clones and leaves some out. Of around 190,000 clones detected, around 90% appear once; the ten largest clones hold 1.1%. The CDR3 totals 14 residues. The V and J ends lost 1 base and 5 bases respectively, with 11 bases between them. CDR1 is LGHNT and CDR2 is FRNRAP in the germline V gene. The TCR sequence derives from a boy younger than 10 in good health and CMV-seronegative. The sample consisted of PBMCs. The genes are TRBV12-5 and TRBJ2-5; tentative D call: TRBD2 (5 bases). The CDR3 DNA reads as TGTGCTAGTGGTTTGGGAGGGAGTAGCGAGACCCAGTACTTC. Protein sequence: CASGLGGSSETQYF. Combining the CDR3 with reference TRBV12-5 and TRBJ2-5 gives the whole variable domain DARVTQTPRHKVTEMGQEVTMRCQPILGHNTVFWYRQTMMQGLELLAYFRNRAPLDDSGMPKDRFSAEMPDATLATLKIQPSEPRDSAVYFCASGLGGSSETQYFGPGTRLLVL.